This TCR beta chain was sequenced during a study of regulatory T cells in long-lasting Graves disease. After removal of 8 bases from V and 7 bases from J, the junction contained 6 bases not matched to a gene. Germline CDR1 reads MNHEY; CDR2 reads SMNVEV (reference sequence). This CDR3 region has 13 residues. Note on this clonotype: Its antigen is undetermined.

TCR beta libraries were built with iRepertoire HTBI primers and Arm-PCR of CDR3 regions. In the source study's methods: Across the samples, identification revealed 60 to 75 TRBV and around 14 TRBJ segments. MiXCR was run by TCRdb on the multiplex PCR reads, yielding one entry per CDR3 protein. TCRdb, rather than the study authors, made the V and J calls. The table shows more than 300,000 distinct CDR3 sequences, with roughly 20% occurring only once. Findings and limits, study-wide: Peripheral blood, not thyroid tissue, was the sole material studied. Public clonotype sharing was higher in persistent than newly diagnosed patients. Gene preferences differed: TRBV28, TRBJ1-2, TRBJ2-5 in persistent cases.

This sample's time point: persistent/refractory GD, antithyroid drugs over 5 years with positive TRAb. From PBMCs, RNA was extracted and then used to make the TCR library. The sequence was obtained from a woman in her forties with Graves disease. This chain connects TRBV27 to TRBJ2-1; 9 positions agree with TRBD2. This sample comprised peripheral blood mononuclear cells (PBMCs), obtained when the disease was refractory, from a patient treated with antithyroid drugs. The CDR3 nucleotides read TGTGCCAGCGGGACTAGCCGACCTAATGAGCAGTTCTTC. Residues: CASGTSRPNEQFF.